This T cell receptor beta chain comes out of a study of memory CD4+ T cells and cytomegalovirus serostatus (dated by TCRdb to the late 2010s). Regarding the study in general: The cohort comprised 33 healthy Belgian adults, 9 CMV seropositive and roughly 24 CMV seronegative. CD4+ memory TCRbeta repertoires of a Belgian cohort with known cytomegalovirus serostatus were sequenced in order to replicate a published TCR-based CMV serostatus classifier. What the study reported, not specific to this receptor: Unlike the original study, which covered naive and memory CD4+ and CD8+ populations, the Belgian study sequenced only CD4+CD45RO+ memory cells. On the Belgian cohort, the classifier built on the original framework reached a median bootstrapped AUC of about 0.95, with a 95% CI of 0.76-1.00. The results were read as suggesting that the CMV-associated TCR signature is, for the most part, present in the CD4+ memory repertoire. Among the approximately 160 previously reported CMV-associated TCRbeta sequences, 60 to 85 showed up in the CD4+ memory repertoires, with each one found in between one and five individuals. CMV serostatus prediction reached a median bootstrapped AUC of around 0.95 with the original framework and about 0.91 with a US-trained random forest.

Single viable CD3+CD4+CD8-CD45RO+ cells were sorted as memory CD4+ T cells on a FACSAria II. CMV serostatus was determined with a Roche Elecsys assay detecting serum IgG against CMV pp150, pp28, p38 and p52. Following thawing, total CD4+ T cells were enriched through positive selection using CD4 magnetic microbeads. The samples came from a different study that was designed specifically to examine the CD4+ T cell memory repertoire. Peripheral blood mononuclear cells were isolated and cryopreserved according to standard operating procedures, and serum was stored at -80 degrees C. The staining used CD3-PerCP (BW264/56), CD4-APC (RPA-T4), CD45RO-PE (UCHT1) and CD8-Pacific Orange (3B5) antibodies, and Sytox blue was used to exclude non-viable cells. The Quick-DNA Microprep Kit was used to extract genomic DNA from the sorted cells. Amplification of TCRbeta DNA was done with the immunoSEQ hsTCRbeta kit, following the protocol from the manufacturer. An Illumina MiSeq instrument was used to sequence the TCRbeta libraries. The authors processed their data as follows. After out-of-frame sequences were removed, 2,204,828 distinct TCRbeta sequences remained, averaging about 67,000 per individual. Two values were used to score each individual: the count of 164 previously reported CMV-associated TCRbeta sequences and the total count of productive distinct TCRbeta sequences. A beta-binomial model was reimplemented in Python, and scikit-learn random forests with default parameters were trained on data from the US cohort. Classifier performance on the Belgian cohort was reported as the median AUC with percentile confidence intervals calculated over 10,000 bootstrap iterations. TCRdb obtained this table from immuneACCESS and retained in-frame rearrangements with V and J assigned. These tables miss some clones; where compared with another copy, unresolved V genes account for less than half of the shortfall, and the remainder is unexplained. V and J calls and clone size come straight from that table; D and trimming were deduced from the DNA. For this sample there are tens of thousands of clones; around 76% appear just once. Of the sample, approximately 1.9% falls within the top ten clones.

With respect to this clone: What antigen it recognizes has not been identified. No base qualities exist here, and no much larger clone lies one base off it.

The CDR3 runs 14 residues from the cysteine to the phenylalanine. Only CDR3 DNA is held: 42 bases, read in frame from base 1. Ends trimmed: V by 3 bases, J by 3 bases; bases unmatched to a gene: 2. CDR1 is given as SNHLY and CDR2 as FYNNEI, both from the germline V gene. Sequencing was performed on memory CD4+ T cells from blood. The receptor chain draws on TRBV2 and TRBJ2-7; 10 bases in the middle match TRBD2. This sequence was found in an adult in good health and CMV-seronegative. The sequenced DNA is TGTGCCAGCAGTGAGTTAGCGGGGGGCTACGAGCAGTACTTC. Translated, it reads CASSELAGGYEQYF.